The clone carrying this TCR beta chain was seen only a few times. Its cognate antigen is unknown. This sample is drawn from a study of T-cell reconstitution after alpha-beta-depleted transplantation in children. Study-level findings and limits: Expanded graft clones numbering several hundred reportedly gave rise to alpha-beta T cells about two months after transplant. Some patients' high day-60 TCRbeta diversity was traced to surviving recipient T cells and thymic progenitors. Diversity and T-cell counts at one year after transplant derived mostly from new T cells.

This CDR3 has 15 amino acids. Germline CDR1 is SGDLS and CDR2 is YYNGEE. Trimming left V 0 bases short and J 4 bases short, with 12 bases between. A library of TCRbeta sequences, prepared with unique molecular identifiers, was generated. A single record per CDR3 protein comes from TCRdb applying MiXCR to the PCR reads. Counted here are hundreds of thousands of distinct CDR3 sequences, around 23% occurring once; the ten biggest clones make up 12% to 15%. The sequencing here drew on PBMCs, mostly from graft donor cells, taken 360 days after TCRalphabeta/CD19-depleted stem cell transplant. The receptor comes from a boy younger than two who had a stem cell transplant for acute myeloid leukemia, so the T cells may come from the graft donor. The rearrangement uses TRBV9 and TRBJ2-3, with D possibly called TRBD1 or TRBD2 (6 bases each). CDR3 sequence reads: CASSVEGGPPDTQYF. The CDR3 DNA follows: TGTGCCAGCAGCGTAGAGGGGGGCCCTCCAGATACGCAGTATTTT. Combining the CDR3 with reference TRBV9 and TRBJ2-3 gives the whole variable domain DSGVTQTPKHLITATGQRVTLRCSPRSGDLSVYWYQQSLDQGLQFLIQYYNGEERAKGNILERFSAQQFPDLHSELNLSSLELGDSALYFCASSVEGGPPDTQYFGPGTRLTVL.